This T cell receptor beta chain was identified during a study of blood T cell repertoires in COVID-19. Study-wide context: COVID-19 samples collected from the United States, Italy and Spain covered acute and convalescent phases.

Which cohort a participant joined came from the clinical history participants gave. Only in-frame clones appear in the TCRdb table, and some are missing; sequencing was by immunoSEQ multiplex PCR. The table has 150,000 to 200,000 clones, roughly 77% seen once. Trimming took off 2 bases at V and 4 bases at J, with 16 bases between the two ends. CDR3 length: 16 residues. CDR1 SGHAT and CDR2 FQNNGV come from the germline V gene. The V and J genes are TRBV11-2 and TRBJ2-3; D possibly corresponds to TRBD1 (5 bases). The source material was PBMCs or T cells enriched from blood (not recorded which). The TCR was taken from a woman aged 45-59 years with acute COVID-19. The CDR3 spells CASSLYQGQNSDTQYF. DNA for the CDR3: TGTGCCAGCAGCTTATATCAGGGCCAGAATTCAGATACGCAGTATTTT.